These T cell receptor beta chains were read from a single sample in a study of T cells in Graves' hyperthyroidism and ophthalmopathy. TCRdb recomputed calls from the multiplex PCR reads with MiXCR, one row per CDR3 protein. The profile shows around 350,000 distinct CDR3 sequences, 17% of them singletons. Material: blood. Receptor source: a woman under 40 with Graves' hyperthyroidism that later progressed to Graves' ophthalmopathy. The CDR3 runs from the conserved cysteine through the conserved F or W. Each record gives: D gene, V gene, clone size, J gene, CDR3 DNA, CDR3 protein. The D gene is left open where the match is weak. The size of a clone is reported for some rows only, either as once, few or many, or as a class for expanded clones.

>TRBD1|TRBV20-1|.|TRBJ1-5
TGCAGTGCCCAACGTCCGACAGGGGTCAATCAGCCCCAGCATTTT
CSAQRPTGVNQPQHF
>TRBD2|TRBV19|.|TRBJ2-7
TGTGCCAGTAGTCTCGCCGGAGCGGGATCTTCCTACGAGCAGTACTTC
CASSLAGAGSSYEQYF
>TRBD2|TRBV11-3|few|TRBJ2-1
TGTGCCAGCAGCTTAACTAGCGGGGGCCACAATGAGCAGTTCTTC
CASSLTSGGHNEQFF
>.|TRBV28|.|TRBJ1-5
TGTGCCAGCAGTTTAATCTTCGGGGTCAATCAGCCCCAGCATTTT
CASSLIFGVNQPQHF
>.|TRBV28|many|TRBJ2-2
TGTGCCAGCGAAAAGAGTATTGCCACCGGGGAGCTGTTTTTT
CASEKSIATGELFF
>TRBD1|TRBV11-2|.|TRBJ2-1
TGTGCCAGCAGCTTAGATAGATCGGGGACAGGGGAATTCTTC
CASSLDRSGTGEFF
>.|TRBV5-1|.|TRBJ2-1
TGCGCCAGCAGCAAACGATTAAGCTCCTACAATGAGCAGTTCTTC
CASSKRLSSYNEQFF
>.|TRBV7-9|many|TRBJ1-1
TGTGCCAGCAGCTTAGGTTTAGGACGATCCACTGAAGCTTTCTTT
CASSLGLGRSTEAFF
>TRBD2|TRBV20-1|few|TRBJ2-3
TGCAGTGCTAGAAATCTAGCGGGAGTTTCGGATACGCAGTATTTT
CSARNLAGVSDTQYF
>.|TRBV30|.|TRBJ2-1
TGTGCCTGGGAGAGGACTGGAGCCGCCAATGAGCAGTTCTTC
CAWERTGAANEQFF
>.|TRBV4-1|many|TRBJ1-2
TGCGCCAGCAGCCAGGGTGTGGACTTCTACTATGGCTACACCTTC
CASSQGVDFYYGYTF
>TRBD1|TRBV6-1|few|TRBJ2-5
TGTGCCAGCAGAGGCGACAGGGGGAAGGAGACCCAGTACTTC
CASRGDRGKETQYF
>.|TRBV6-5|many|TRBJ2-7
TGTGCCAGCAGTTACAATCAGGCCTACGAGCAGTACTTC
CASSYNQAYEQYF
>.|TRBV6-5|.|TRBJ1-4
TGTGCCAGCAGTTACTCGGGGCGTGAAAAACTGTTTTTT
CASSYSGREKLFF
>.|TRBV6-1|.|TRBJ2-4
TGTGCCAGCAGTGAAGCTCTCGAAAACATTCAGTACTTC
CASSEALENIQYF
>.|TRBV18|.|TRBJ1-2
TGTGCCAGCTCACTCCTAGGGGCGGCCTCCACCTTC
CASSLLGAASTF
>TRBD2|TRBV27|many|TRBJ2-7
TGTGCCAGCAGTTTATCTGGCCTAGCGGGAACCTACGAGCAGTACTTC
CASSLSGLAGTYEQYF
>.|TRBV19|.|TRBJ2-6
TGTGCCAGTAGTATATCTCTTAGTTACTCTGGGGCCAACGTCCTGACTTTC
CASSISLSYSGANVLTF
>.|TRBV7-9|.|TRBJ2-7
TGTGCCAGCAGCTTAGAAGGGGCGGGGGCTGGGAAGCAGTACTTC
CASSLEGAGAGKQYF
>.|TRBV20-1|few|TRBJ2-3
TGCAGTGCTAGAGGGCCTATGGTTGAAGATACGCAGTATTTT
CSARGPMVEDTQYF
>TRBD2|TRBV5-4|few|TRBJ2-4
TGTGCCAGCAGCTCCCTAGCGGGTGAGGGGGGGAGGGACATTCAGTACTTC
CASSSLAGEGGRDIQYF
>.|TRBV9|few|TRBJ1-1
TGTGCCAGCAGCGCGTTTTGGGGGGGGACTGAAGCTTTCTTT
CASSAFWGGTEAFF
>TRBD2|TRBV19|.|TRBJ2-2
TGTGCCAGTAGTATTCTTGGACTAGCGGGAAGTACCGGGGAGCTGTTTTTT
CASSILGLAGSTGELFF
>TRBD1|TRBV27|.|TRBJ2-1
TGTGCCACTCGGGACAGCAATAATGAGCAGTTCTTC
CATRDSNNEQFF
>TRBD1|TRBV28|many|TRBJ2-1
TGTGCCATCCGGCGGACAGGGCACTACAATGAGCAGTTCTTC
CAIRRTGHYNEQFF
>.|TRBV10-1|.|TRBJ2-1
TGCGCCAGCAGTGAGTATGAGCGTGAGCAGTTCTTC
CASSEYEREQFF
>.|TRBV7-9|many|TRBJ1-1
TGTGCCAGCAGCGTCAGAACAGGACCGAACACTGAAGCTTTCTTT
CASSVRTGPNTEAFF
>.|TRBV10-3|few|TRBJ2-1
TGTGCCATCAGTGTGGGGTTCGGCGGTGAGCAGTTCTTC
CAISVGFGGEQFF
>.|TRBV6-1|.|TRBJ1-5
TGTGCCAGCAGTCTACAGCTCACCGGGGATCAGCCCCAGCATTTT
CASSLQLTGDQPQHF
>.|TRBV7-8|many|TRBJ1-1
TGTGCCAGCAGCCCGGGACCGGCGAACACTGAAGCTTTCTTT
CASSPGPANTEAFF
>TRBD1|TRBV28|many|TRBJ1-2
TGTGCCAGCAGTGGGACAGGGGGTGATGGCTACACCTTC
CASSGTGGDGYTF
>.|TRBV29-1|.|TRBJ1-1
TGCAGCGTTGAGGTGGGAACGAACACTGAAGCTTTCTTT
CSVEVGTNTEAFF
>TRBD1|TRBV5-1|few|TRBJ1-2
TGCGCCAGCAGTTCGGGACAGCAGGGTGGCTACACCTTC
CASSSGQQGGYTF
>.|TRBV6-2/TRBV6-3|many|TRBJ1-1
TGTGCCAGCAGTTACGGGGGTGAGGTCGCTGAAGCTTTCTTT
CASSYGGEVAEAFF
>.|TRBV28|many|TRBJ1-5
TGTGCCAGCAGTTTAGAGTTAGGGCCGAGGGATCAGCCCCAGCATTTT
CASSLELGPRDQPQHF
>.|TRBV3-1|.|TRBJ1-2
TGTGCCAGCAGCCAAGATTGGTCGGGGCCGGGCTATGGCTACACCTTC
CASSQDWSGPGYGYTF
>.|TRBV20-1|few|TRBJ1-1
TGCAGTGCTAGAGACCCCGGGAGGACTGAAGCTTTCTTT
CSARDPGRTEAFF
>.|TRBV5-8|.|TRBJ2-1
TGTGCCAGCAGCTTGGGTGGCGGGAACGATGAGCAGTTCTTC
CASSLGGGNDEQFF
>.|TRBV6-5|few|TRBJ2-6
TGTGCCAGCAGTTATCGGTCGGGCTCGGCTGGGGCCAACGTCCTGACTTTC
CASSYRSGSAGANVLTF
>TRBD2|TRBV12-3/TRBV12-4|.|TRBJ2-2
TGTGCCAGCAGCTCCAGAGTTAGCGGGGGGGAGCTGTTTTTT
CASSSRVSGGELFF
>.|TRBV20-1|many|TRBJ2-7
TGCAGTGCTAGAGATTCGAGCAGGGGTTCCCACGAGCAGTACTTC
CSARDSSRGSHEQYF
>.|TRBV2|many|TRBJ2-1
TGTGCCAGCAGGGGTTCCTACAATGAGCAGTTCTTC
CASRGSYNEQFF
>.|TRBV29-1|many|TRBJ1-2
TGCAGCGTTGTAGGCGCCCCGACACACGATAATGGCTACACCTTC
CSVVGAPTHDNGYTF
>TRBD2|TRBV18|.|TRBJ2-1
TGTGCCAGCTCACCGCGACTAGCGGGAAGTGGGTACAATGAGCAGTTCTTC
CASSPRLAGSGYNEQFF
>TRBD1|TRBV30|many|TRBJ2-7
TGTGCCTGGAGCTCCGGGACAGGGGGCTACGAGCAGTACTTC
CAWSSGTGGYEQYF
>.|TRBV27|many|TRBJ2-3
TGTGCCAGCAGCCCAAAAAACACAGATACGCAGTATTTT
CASSPKNTDTQYF
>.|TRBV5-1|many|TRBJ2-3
TGTGCCAGCAGTCTCTACACAGATACGCAGTATTTT
CASSLYTDTQYF
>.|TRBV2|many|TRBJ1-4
TGTGCCAGCAGGGCTGGGGCGCGCGAAAAACTGTTTTTT
CASRAGAREKLFF
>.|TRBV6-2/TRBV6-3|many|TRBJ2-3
TGTGCCAGCAGCCCGGGACGGCTAGAGGATACGCAGTATTTT
CASSPGRLEDTQYF
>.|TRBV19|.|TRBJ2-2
TGTGCCACCCGGGACACAAATACCGGGGAGCTGTTTTTT
CATRDTNTGELFF
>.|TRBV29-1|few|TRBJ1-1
TGCAGCGTTGAAAGCGGTACAGGTTTCCTTTCCAACACTGAAGCTTTCTTT
CSVESGTGFLSNTEAFF
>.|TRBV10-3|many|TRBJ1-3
TGTGCCATCACCTCGACGCGGGGGGCCTACTCTGGAAACACCATATATTTT
CAITSTRGAYSGNTIYF
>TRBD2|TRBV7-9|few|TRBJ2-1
TGTGCCAGCAGCTACTTAGCGGGAGGTCCCGGAGACAATGAGCAGTTCTTC
CASSYLAGGPGDNEQFF
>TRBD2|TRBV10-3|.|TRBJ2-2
TGTGCCATCAGCCTGCGGGGACTCCAGCGGGGGAACACCGGGGAGCTGTTTTTT
CAISLRGLQRGNTGELFF
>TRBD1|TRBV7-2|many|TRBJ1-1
TGTGCCAGCAGCTTACCTAGGGGACAGGGGACAGTGAACACTGAAGCTTTCTTT
CASSLPRGQGTVNTEAFF
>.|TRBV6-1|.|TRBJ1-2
TGTGCCAGCACCCCGACGCAAGACTATGGCTACACCTTC
CASTPTQDYGYTF
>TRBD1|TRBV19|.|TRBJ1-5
TGTGCCAGTAGGGAGGGGGCGAACAATCAGCCCCAGCATTTT
CASREGANNQPQHF
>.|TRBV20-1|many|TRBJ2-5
TGCAGTGCAGGAAGGAGGGGGGAGACCCAGTACTTC
CSAGRRGETQYF
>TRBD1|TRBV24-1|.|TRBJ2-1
TGTGCCACCAGTGAACTCTGGCCCAGGGGGAACAACAATGAGCAGTTCTTC
CATSELWPRGNNNEQFF
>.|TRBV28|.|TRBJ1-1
TGTGCCAGCAGTTTTTGGGCCCTGGGGTCGAACACTGAAGCTTTCTTT
CASSFWALGSNTEAFF